This is a list of T cell receptor beta chains from one sample in a study of Ad26.COV2.S vaccination and SARS-CoV-2 variants. Repertoires were generated with immunoSEQ multiplex PCR, while TCRdb's copy carries only in-frame clones and drops some. The top ten clones hold under 4% of a sample with fewer than 300,000 clones, about 87% of them seen once. Sequencing was performed on peripheral blood, taken in a trial of Ad26.COV2.S vaccine versus placebo. These TCRs come from a person aged 18-65 years who received the Ad26.COV2.S COVID-19 vaccine or a placebo. Each CDR3 is given with its conserved first and last residue. Fields, in order: J gene, V gene, clone size, D gene, CDR3 protein, CDR3 DNA. D genes are given only for firm matches. Clone sizes are given selectively: once, few, many, or a class where the clone is expanded.

j_call: TRBJ2-7
v_call: TRBV20-1
clone_size: NA
d_call: NA
cdr3_aa: CSASGVRDGVSGEQYF
cdr3_nt: TGCAGTGCTAGTGGGGTCCGGGACGGGGTCTCGGGGGAGCAGTACTTC

j_call: TRBJ2-7
v_call: TRBV30
clone_size: few
d_call: NA
cdr3_aa: CAWSNGPTYEQYF
cdr3_nt: TGTGCCTGGAGTAACGGCCCCACCTACGAGCAGTACTTC

j_call: TRBJ2-7
v_call: TRBV19
clone_size: NA
d_call: TRBD1
cdr3_aa: CASRAGTGGSYEQYF
cdr3_nt: TGTGCCAGTAGAGCCGGGACAGGGGGTTCCTACGAGCAGTACTTC

j_call: TRBJ2-1
v_call: TRBV28
clone_size: NA
d_call: NA
cdr3_aa: CASSLPGARNNEQFF
cdr3_nt: TGTGCCAGCAGTCTGCCGGGTGCGCGGAACAATGAGCAGTTCTTC

j_call: TRBJ2-1
v_call: TRBV10-3
clone_size: NA
d_call: NA
cdr3_aa: CAIEGEANEQFF
cdr3_nt: TGTGCCATCGAGGGGGAGGCGAATGAGCAGTTCTTC

j_call: TRBJ1-2
v_call: TRBV18
clone_size: once
d_call: TRBD1
cdr3_aa: CASHETGGDYGYTF
cdr3_nt: TGTGCCAGCCATGAAACAGGGGGCGACTATGGCTACACCTTC

j_call: TRBJ1-2
v_call: TRBV7-6
clone_size: NA
d_call: NA
cdr3_aa: CASSFRGLNYTF
cdr3_nt: TGTGCCAGCAGCTTCAGGGGCCTTAACTACACCTTC

j_call: TRBJ2-1
v_call: TRBV11-3
clone_size: NA
d_call: TRBD2
cdr3_aa: CASSLFAGRGNEQFF
cdr3_nt: TGTGCCAGCAGCTTATTCGCGGGGAGGGGCAATGAGCAGTTCTTC

j_call: TRBJ1-2
v_call: TRBV5-1
clone_size: once
d_call: NA
cdr3_aa: CASSSDGGGGGYTF
cdr3_nt: TGCGCCAGCAGCTCGGACGGGGGCGGGGGAGGCTACACCTTC

j_call: TRBJ2-2
v_call: TRBV30
clone_size: NA
d_call: NA
cdr3_aa: CAWSTGGAQNTGELFF
cdr3_nt: TGTGCCTGGAGCACAGGGGGGGCTCAGAACACCGGGGAGCTGTTTTTT

j_call: TRBJ2-1
v_call: TRBV30
clone_size: NA
d_call: TRBD1
cdr3_aa: CAWSKDRADEQFF
cdr3_nt: TGTGCCTGGAGTAAAGACAGGGCGGATGAGCAGTTCTTC

j_call: TRBJ2-3
v_call: TRBV27
clone_size: NA
d_call: TRBD1
cdr3_aa: CASTPQGTSRTDTQYF
cdr3_nt: TGTGCCAGCACCCCACAGGGGACCTCTCGCACAGATACGCAGTATTTT

j_call: TRBJ2-7
v_call: TRBV15
clone_size: NA
d_call: NA
cdr3_aa: CATSGSPGGRKHEQYF
cdr3_nt: TGTGCCACCAGCGGCTCCCCCGGGGGGCGTAAGCACGAGCAGTACTTC

j_call: TRBJ1-4
v_call: TRBV28
clone_size: NA
d_call: NA
cdr3_aa: CASSLDSYEKLFF
cdr3_nt: TGTGCCAGCAGTTTAGACAGCTATGAAAAACTGTTTTTT

j_call: TRBJ1-1
v_call: TRBV18
clone_size: NA
d_call: NA
cdr3_aa: CASSPHAPDSRNTEAFF
cdr3_nt: TGTGCCAGCTCACCTCATGCCCCTGACAGCCGGAACACTGAAGCTTTCTTT

j_call: TRBJ1-2
v_call: TRBV30
clone_size: NA
d_call: TRBD1
cdr3_aa: CAWSVSGRGGNGYTF
cdr3_nt: TGTGCCTGGAGTGTATCAGGCAGGGGGGGCAATGGCTACACCTTC

j_call: TRBJ2-3
v_call: TRBV6-5
clone_size: NA
d_call: TRBD1
cdr3_aa: CASSYSPTGGMDTQYF
cdr3_nt: TGTGCCAGCAGTTACTCGCCAACAGGGGGGATGGATACGCAGTATTTT

j_call: TRBJ1-2
v_call: TRBV18
clone_size: once
d_call: TRBD1
cdr3_aa: CASSPGQEEGYTF
cdr3_nt: TGTGCCAGCTCACCGGGACAGGAAGAGGGCTACACCTTC

j_call: TRBJ2-3
v_call: TRBV11-2
clone_size: NA
d_call: NA
cdr3_aa: CASSSLGGAGTDTQYF
cdr3_nt: TGTGCCAGCAGCTCCTTAGGTGGAGCGGGCACAGATACGCAGTATTTT

j_call: TRBJ2-2
v_call: TRBV7-9
clone_size: NA
d_call: TRBD1
cdr3_aa: CASSLTQGGNTGELFF
cdr3_nt: TGTGCCAGCAGCTTGACACAGGGGGGTAACACCGGGGAGCTGTTTTTT

j_call: TRBJ2-7
v_call: TRBV6-5
clone_size: NA
d_call: NA
cdr3_aa: CASSYDPFVIEQYF
cdr3_nt: TGTGCCAGCAGTTACGACCCCTTCGTCATCGAGCAGTACTTC

j_call: TRBJ1-2
v_call: TRBV15
clone_size: once
d_call: NA
cdr3_aa: CATSRDRGSGYTF
cdr3_nt: TGTGCCACCAGCAGAGACAGGGGAAGTGGCTACACCTTC

j_call: TRBJ2-1
v_call: TRBV7-8
clone_size: once
d_call: NA
cdr3_aa: CASSQARGEQFF
cdr3_nt: TGTGCCAGCAGCCAAGCCCGGGGGGAGCAGTTCTTC

j_call: TRBJ1-5
v_call: TRBV11-3
clone_size: NA
d_call: NA
cdr3_aa: CARTRGRDAALNQPQHF
cdr3_nt: TGTGCCCGTACTAGGGGGAGGGACGCCGCCCTAAATCAGCCCCAGCATTTT

j_call: TRBJ1-5
v_call: TRBV5-8
clone_size: NA
d_call: NA
cdr3_aa: CASSDYNNQPQHF
cdr3_nt: TGTGCCAGCAGCGACTACAACAACCAGCCCCAGCATTTT

j_call: TRBJ2-7
v_call: TRBV3-1/TRBV3-2
clone_size: NA
d_call: NA
cdr3_aa: CASSQGMIGGPYEQYF
cdr3_nt: TGTGCCAGCAGCCAGGGGATGATCGGAGGACCCTACGAGCAGTACTTC

j_call: TRBJ2-1
v_call: TRBV6-5
clone_size: once
d_call: NA
cdr3_aa: CASSQTESSYNEQFF
cdr3_nt: TGTGCCAGCAGTCAAACAGAAAGCTCCTACAATGAGCAGTTCTTC

j_call: TRBJ2-3
v_call: TRBV4-1
clone_size: NA
d_call: NA
cdr3_aa: CASSRGTPSSTDTQYF
cdr3_nt: TGCGCCAGCAGCCGCGGGACACCAAGTAGCACAGATACGCAGTATTTT

j_call: TRBJ2-1
v_call: TRBV7-9
clone_size: NA
d_call: TRBD2
cdr3_aa: CASSPGLAGAEYNEQFF
cdr3_nt: TGTGCCAGCAGCCCCGGACTAGCGGGGGCCGAGTACAATGAGCAGTTCTTC

j_call: TRBJ1-2
v_call: TRBV5-1
clone_size: NA
d_call: NA
cdr3_aa: CASSFGWGRYGYTF
cdr3_nt: TGCGCCAGCAGCTTTGGTTGGGGGCGATATGGCTACACCTTC

j_call: TRBJ1-1
v_call: TRBV29-1
clone_size: NA
d_call: NA
cdr3_aa: CSVQEYTEAFF
cdr3_nt: TGCAGCGTACAGGAATACACTGAAGCTTTCTTT

j_call: TRBJ2-1
v_call: TRBV10-1
clone_size: NA
d_call: TRBD1
cdr3_aa: CASSESGTGGEQFF
cdr3_nt: TGCGCCAGCAGTGAGTCGGGGACAGGGGGCGAGCAGTTCTTC

j_call: TRBJ1-2
v_call: TRBV7-8
clone_size: NA
d_call: NA
cdr3_aa: CASRGRTNYGYTF
cdr3_nt: TGTGCCAGCCGAGGACGGACCAACTATGGCTACACCTTC

j_call: TRBJ1-5
v_call: TRBV19
clone_size: once
d_call: NA
cdr3_aa: CASSIGPRQPQHF
cdr3_nt: TGTGCCAGTAGTATAGGCCCCCGGCAGCCCCAGCATTTT

j_call: TRBJ1-1
v_call: TRBV29-1
clone_size: NA
d_call: TRBD1
cdr3_aa: CSVEDFQGANTEAFF
cdr3_nt: TGCAGCGTTGAAGATTTTCAGGGGGCGAACACTGAAGCTTTCTTT

j_call: TRBJ1-2
v_call: TRBV5-5
clone_size: NA
d_call: NA
cdr3_aa: CASSGQNYGYTF
cdr3_nt: TGTGCCAGCAGCGGCCAAAACTATGGCTACACCTTC

j_call: TRBJ1-1
v_call: TRBV2
clone_size: once
d_call: NA
cdr3_aa: CASLYGGPNTEAFF
cdr3_nt: TGTGCCAGCCTGTATGGGGGGCCGAACACTGAAGCTTTCTTT

j_call: TRBJ1-6
v_call: TRBV7-3
clone_size: NA
d_call: NA
cdr3_aa: CASSRAYNSPLHF
cdr3_nt: TGTGCCAGCAGCCGCGCATATAATTCACCCCTCCACTTT

j_call: TRBJ2-7
v_call: TRBV2
clone_size: NA
d_call: NA
cdr3_aa: CASSGPTDGLREQYF
cdr3_nt: TGTGCCAGCAGTGGGCCGACAGATGGTCTGAGGGAGCAGTACTTC

j_call: TRBJ1-6
v_call: TRBV7-9
clone_size: few
d_call: NA
cdr3_aa: CASSLMVPQENSPLHF
cdr3_nt: TGTGCCAGCAGCTTAATGGTCCCCCAGGAGAATTCACCCCTCCACTTT

j_call: TRBJ2-3
v_call: TRBV7-2
clone_size: NA
d_call: TRBD2
cdr3_aa: CASSLGQLGTSGRAMYF
cdr3_nt: TGTGCCAGCAGCTTAGGGCAGCTAGGGACTAGCGGGAGGGCGATGTATTTT

j_call: TRBJ2-7
v_call: TRBV7-2
clone_size: NA
d_call: TRBD1
cdr3_aa: CASSLWTGPHISYEQYF
cdr3_nt: TGTGCCAGCAGCTTATGGACAGGCCCTCATATCTCCTACGAGCAGTACTTC

j_call: TRBJ2-2
v_call: TRBV6-5
clone_size: NA
d_call: TRBD2
cdr3_aa: CASRLAENTGELFF
cdr3_nt: TGTGCCAGCAGACTAGCGGAGAACACCGGGGAGCTGTTTTTT

j_call: TRBJ1-2
v_call: TRBV14
clone_size: NA
d_call: NA
cdr3_aa: CASSQEFIGYGYTF
cdr3_nt: TGTGCCAGCAGCCAAGAATTCATCGGGTATGGCTACACCTTC

j_call: TRBJ1-1
v_call: TRBV30
clone_size: NA
d_call: TRBD1
cdr3_aa: CAWSTGQGATEAFF
cdr3_nt: TGTGCCTGGAGTACCGGACAGGGGGCCACTGAAGCTTTCTTT

j_call: TRBJ1-5
v_call: TRBV5-1
clone_size: few
d_call: NA
cdr3_aa: CASSLEAGNQPQHF
cdr3_nt: TGCGCCAGCAGCTTGGAGGCAGGGAATCAGCCCCAGCATTTT

j_call: TRBJ2-5
v_call: TRBV5-1
clone_size: once
d_call: NA
cdr3_aa: CASSLGVPSQETQYF
cdr3_nt: TGCGCCAGCAGCTTGGGTGTCCCCTCCCAAGAGACCCAGTACTTC

j_call: TRBJ1-5
v_call: TRBV15
clone_size: few
d_call: TRBD1
cdr3_aa: CATSAAGTGDQPQHF
cdr3_nt: TGTGCCACCAGCGCAGCCGGGACAGGGGATCAGCCCCAGCATTTT

j_call: TRBJ1-5
v_call: TRBV5-6
clone_size: NA
d_call: NA
cdr3_aa: CASSPGGRRSNQPQHF
cdr3_nt: TGTGCCAGCAGCCCGGGAGGACGGCGTAGCAATCAGCCCCAGCATTTT

j_call: TRBJ2-3
v_call: TRBV11-2
clone_size: NA
d_call: TRBD2
cdr3_aa: CASDSGDSTDTQYF
cdr3_nt: TGTGCCAGCGATAGCGGGGATAGCACAGATACGCAGTATTTT

j_call: TRBJ2-7
v_call: TRBV15
clone_size: NA
d_call: NA
cdr3_aa: CATSGGFGNEQYF
cdr3_nt: TGTGCCACTAGTGGGGGGTTTGGTAACGAGCAGTACTTC

j_call: TRBJ2-7
v_call: TRBV11-2
clone_size: NA
d_call: TRBD2
cdr3_aa: CASSLDSWVLAGTRTVEQYF
cdr3_nt: TGTGCCAGCAGCTTAGATTCTTGGGTTTTAGCGGGGACCCGGACAGTCGAGCAGTACTTC

j_call: TRBJ1-5
v_call: TRBV18
clone_size: NA
d_call: TRBD1
cdr3_aa: CASSPGTGRGHLGNQPQHF
cdr3_nt: TGTGCCAGCTCACCAGGTACTGGCAGGGGGCACTTGGGCAATCAGCCCCAGCATTTT

j_call: TRBJ2-3
v_call: TRBV7-9
clone_size: NA
d_call: NA
cdr3_aa: CASSPPPRMGDTQYF
cdr3_nt: TGTGCCAGCAGCCCCCCTCCCAGGATGGGAGATACGCAGTATTTT

j_call: TRBJ2-7
v_call: TRBV18
clone_size: NA
d_call: TRBD2
cdr3_aa: CASSPSGSSDEQYF
cdr3_nt: TGTGCCAGCTCACCTAGCGGGAGCTCCGACGAGCAGTACTTC

j_call: TRBJ2-5
v_call: TRBV6-2/TRBV6-3
clone_size: NA
d_call: NA
cdr3_aa: CASSLVGETQYF
cdr3_nt: TGTGCCAGCAGCCTCGTAGGGGAGACCCAGTACTTC